This TCR beta chain is from a study of HIV-infected children after antiretroviral therapy interruption. Study-wide points: Naive CD4+ Gini coefficient rose by interruption end, suggesting clonal expansion. Sorted CD45RA+ naive cells might include minor non-naive CD45RA+ cells.

As to treatment: PENTA 11 planned treatment interruption arm or continuous ART arm. A 3' RACE protocol on RNA, with unique molecular identifiers, produced the TCR library. One entry per CDR3 protein, called by TCRdb with MiXCR from the 3' RACE reads. Here the sample spans around 50,000 distinct CDR3 sequences, roughly 4.5% being singletons. This clonotype was counted at least ten times. Its specificity is not known. CDR1 is MDHEN, CDR2 SYDVKM, per germline. Trimming left V 3 bases short and J 8 bases short, with 16 bases between. The CDR3 has 15 residues. The chain uses TRBV28 and TRBJ2-2; no firm D call. Sample: CD45RA+ CD4+ T cells from PBMCs, pooled from several time points, taken from a donor given antiretroviral therapy, either interrupted or continuous. Described subset: naive CD4+ CD45RA+ CD45RO- T cells. This clonotype was obtained from a pool of human donors with HIV. CDR3 residues: CASSFRPRSVGELFF. The CDR3 bases are TGTGCCAGCAGTTTTCGGCCCCGCTCGGTAGGGGAGCTGTTTTTT.